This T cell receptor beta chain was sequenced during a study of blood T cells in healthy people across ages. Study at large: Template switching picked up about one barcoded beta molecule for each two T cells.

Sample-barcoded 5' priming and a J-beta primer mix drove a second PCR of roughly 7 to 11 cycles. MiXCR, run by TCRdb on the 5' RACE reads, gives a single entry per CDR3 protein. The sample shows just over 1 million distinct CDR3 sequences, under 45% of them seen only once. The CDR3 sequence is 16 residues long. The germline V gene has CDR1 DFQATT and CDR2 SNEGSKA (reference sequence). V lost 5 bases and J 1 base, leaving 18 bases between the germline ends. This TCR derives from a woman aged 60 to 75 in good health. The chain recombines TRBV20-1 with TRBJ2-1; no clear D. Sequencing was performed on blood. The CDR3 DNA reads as TGCAGTGCTCCAAGCAGTTTCGCGAGGTCCTACAATGAGCAGTTCTTC. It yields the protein CSAPSSFARSYNEQFF.